The subject of this entry is one T cell receptor (beta chain). As yet, its antigen is unknown. After isolation, RNA underwent reverse transcription to generate cDNA as the sequencing template. Data came from immunoSEQ multiplex PCR; TCRdb stores just in-frame clones and leaves some out. The sample has 8,000 or so clones, less than 75% seen once. The sample comes from a study of CD8+ T cells in alopecia areata. The CD4+ cells of several biomarker-study patients went through sorting. This sorting yielded CD25+CD127- cells. It was from alopecia areata patients that lesional scalp punch biopsies and peripheral blood were collected. The study, taken as a whole, reports: Between patients, shared TCR sequences were less clear than in mice. This was possibly due in part to HLA diversity in the patient population. It was lesional scalp, especially alopecia totalis/universalis, that showed higher clonality than normal scalp. Sequencing of scalp samples also captures resident alphabeta T cells of normal skin.

CDR3 length equals 13 residues. Trimming shortened V by 7 bases and J by 1 base, and 9 bases separated the two germline ends. Per the germline V gene, CDR1 is MNHEY and CDR2 is SVGAGI. The sample taken for sequencing was CD4+ Tregs sorted from blood. The receptor was isolated from a human donor with alopecia areata. The rearrangement links TRBV6-5 to TRBJ2-3; possibly TRBD1 or TRBD2 for D (5 bases each). CDR3 sequence reads: CASNRDGTDTQYF. The CDR3 DNA follows: TGTGCCAGCAACCGGGACGGCACAGATACGCAGTATTTT.